The next 21 T cell receptor beta chains were all read from a single sample in a study of T cell responses to AZD1222 COVID-19 vaccine. Profiling relied on immunoSEQ multiplex PCR, and the TCRdb table lists in-frame clones only, not all of them. The table records about 150,000 clones, around 90% of them present only once. The source material was peripheral blood, sampled 28 days after the second AZD1222 dose. These receptors were taken from an adult who received the AZD1222 COVID-19 vaccine.

This clone was counted a single time. The CDR3 sequence: CAWGRKERSGNTIYF. The CDR3 DNA is TGTGCCTGGGGAAGAAAGGAACGGTCTGGAAACACCATATATTTT. The rearrangement uses TRBV30 and TRBJ1-3; D is ambiguous. V was shortened by 5 bases and J by 1 base, with 15 bases between the two germline ends. The CDR3 loop spans 15 amino acids. Germline assignment: CDR1 GTSNPN and CDR2 SVGIG (reference sequence). The full variable domain, with the rest looked up from reference TRBV30 and TRBJ1-3, is SQTIHQWPATLVQPVGSPLSLECTVEGTSNPNLYWYRQAAGRGLQLLFYSVGIGQISSEVPQNLSASRPQDRQFILSSKKLLLSDSGFYLCAWGRKERSGNTIYFGEGSWLTVV.

The chain employs TRBV19 and TRBJ1-6; D unresolved. The V and J ends lost 5 bases and 10 bases respectively, with 21 bases between them. The CDR3 covers 16 residues. Per germline, CDR1 LNHDA and CDR2 SQIVND (reference sequence). The CDR3 DNA sequence: TGTGCCAGTAGTCTATCCTGGGCCGGAACTTACTCACCCCTCCACTTT. Protein product: CASSLSWAGTYSPLHF.

This clone has only one observation. The V gene is TRBV18, the J gene TRBJ2-7; D is unclear. The CDR3 has 11 amino acids. The V gene's germline CDR1 is KGHSH and CDR2 LQKENI. V dropped 3 bases and J dropped 5 bases, with 5 bases sitting between them. DNA of the CDR3: TGTGCCAGCTCACCTGGGCACGAGCAGTACTTC. Its translation is CASSPGHEQYF.

The chain carries TRBV28 and TRBJ1-2, with TRBD1 matching over 8 bases. Germline lookup yields CDR1 MDHEN and CDR2 SYDVKM. V gave up 4 bases and J gave up 4 bases; unmatched junction bases: 8. CDR3 length equals 15 residues. CDR3 loop: CASSYRDRTLYGYTF. The CDR3 nucleotides read TGTGCCAGCAGTTACCGGGACAGGACCCTCTATGGCTACACCTTC.

This sequence joins TRBV18 and TRBJ2-7; no definite D call. Germline loops: CDR1 KGHSH, CDR2 LQKENI. V gave up 3 bases and J gave up 1 base, with 10 bases separating them. The length of the CDR3 is 14 residues. The CDR3 here is CASSPNSRSYEQYF. For the CDR3, the DNA is TGTGCCAGCTCACCTAATAGCCGTTCCTACGAGCAGTACTTC. Using reference TRBV18 and TRBJ2-7 for the parts outside the CDR3, the full variable domain is NAGVMQNPRHLVRRRGQEARLRCSPMKGHSHVYWYRQLPEEGLKFMVYLQKENIIDESGMPKERFSAEFPKEGPSILRIQQVVRGDSAAYFCASSPNSRSYEQYFGPGTRLTVT.

The gene calls are TRBV5-1 and TRBJ2-1; 8 nucleotides agree with TRBD2. Losses at the gene ends were 9 bases for V and 1 base for J; bases not matched to a gene: 6. Germline V gene data show CDR1 as SGHRS and CDR2 as YFSETQ. The CDR3 spans 14 residues. CDR3 loop: CATSSGGSYNEQFF. CDR3 coding DNA: TGCGCCACCTCGAGCGGGGGTTCCTACAATGAGCAGTTCTTC.

This chain connects TRBV7-2 to TRBJ2-7; D unclear. Germline V gene sequence: CDR1 SGHTA, CDR2 FQGNSA. V lost 1 base and J lost 13, with 5 bases in between. The CDR3 extends over 9 amino acids. CDR3 sequence reads: CASSLEHYF. In DNA, the CDR3 is TGTGCCAGCAGCTTAGAACACTACTTC.

The V call is TRBV4-2, the J call TRBJ2-1, with 9 bases identical to TRBD1. Germline values: CDR1 LGHNA, CDR2 YNFKEQ. The CDR3 totals 21 residues. V lost 3 bases, J lost 0 bases, and 18 bases stayed unmatched. CDR3 coding DNA: TGTGCCAGCAGCCAGCTAGTAGGGGGACAGGGTATCTTGAGCTCCTACAATGAGCAGTTCTTC. This gives the protein CASSQLVGGQGILSSYNEQFF.

This chain connects TRBV13 to TRBJ2-1, with a weak D call TRBD1 (6 bases). CDR1 is PRHDT and CDR2 is FYEKMQ in the germline V gene (reference sequence). The V end was cut by 2 bases, the J end by 4 bases, with 6 bases between. The CDR3 spans 13 residues. Here the CDR3 reads CASSLQGYNEQFF. The CDR3 coding sequence is TGTGCCAGCAGCTTACAGGGGTACAATGAGCAGTTCTTC.

This sequence joins TRBV6-5 and TRBJ1-2, with no clear D. Trimming took off 6 bases at V and 5 bases at J, with 13 bases between the two ends. The CDR3 is 13 amino acids. Germline CDR1 MNHEY, CDR2 SVGAGI. CDR3: CASRTPPGYGYTF. The DNA of the CDR3 is TGTGCCAGCAGGACACCCCCTGGGTATGGCTACACCTTC.

The gene calls are TRBV7-2 and TRBJ2-7; D not certain. Germline CDR1 SGHTA, CDR2 FQGNSA. Trimming pared 2 bases from V and 1 base from J, leaving 12 bases between. The CDR3 length is 15 residues. In DNA, the CDR3 is TGTGCCAGCAGCTTAAAGTTAGGGAATTCCTACGAGCAGTACTTC. Protein sequence: CASSLKLGNSYEQYF. The full variable domain, completed using reference TRBV7-2 and TRBJ2-7, is GAGVSQSPSNKVTEKGKDVELRCDPISGHTALYWYRQSLGQGLEFLIYFQGNSAPDKSGLPSDRFSAERTGGSVSTLTIQRTQQEDSAVYLCASSLKLGNSYEQYFGPGTRLTVT.

A single count supports this clone. The chain has TRBV7-2 and TRBJ2-5; D is perhaps TRBD1 or TRBD2 (6 bases each). Germline lookup yields CDR1 SGHTA and CDR2 FQGNSA. The CDR3 is 14 amino acids. Trimming cost V 1 base and J 2 bases, with 8 bases left between them. The CDR3 coding sequence is TGTGCCAGCAGCTTAGAGGGGGGTCAAGAGACCCAGTACTTC. Translating it yields CASSLEGGQETQYF.

The chain carries TRBV6-2 or TRBV6-3 and TRBJ2-1; TRBD2 agrees at 8 bases. V lost 2 bases to trimming and J lost 6 bases; unmatched junction nucleotides: 6. CDR1 and CDR2 (germline): MNHEY, SVGEGT. The CDR3 covers 15 residues. CDR3 nucleotides: TGTGCCAGCAGTTACGAGGGCGGGGGGCGCAATGAGCAGTTCTTC. It encodes CASSYEGGGRNEQFF.

This chain uses TRBV19 with TRBJ2-5, with 12 bases lining up with TRBD2. Per germline, CDR1 LNHDA and CDR2 SQIVND (reference sequence). The V and J ends lost 3 bases and 5 bases, in that order; junction bases with no gene match: 7. The CDR3 totals 16 residues. CDR3 DNA sequence: TGTGCCAGTAGTATTCCTAGCGGGAGGGCCCGGGAGACCCAGTACTTC. It yields the protein CASSIPSGRARETQYF.

The V call is TRBV6-5, the J call TRBJ1-6, with 7 nucleotides matching TRBD1. From germline, CDR1 is MNHEY and CDR2 SVGAGI. After removal of 6 bases from V and 9 bases from J, the junction contained 8 bases not matched to a gene. The CDR3 contains 14 residues. Here the CDR3 reads CASRSDRETSPLHF. In DNA, the CDR3 is TGTGCCAGCAGATCCGACAGGGAGACTTCACCCCTCCACTTT.

This chain joins TRBV5-1 and TRBJ1-3; D is unclear. Germline V gene data show CDR1 as SGHRS and CDR2 as YFSETQ. V lost 4 bases and J lost 1, with 6 bases in between. The CDR3 has 13 residues. CDR3 residues: CASSLGSGNTIYF. The CDR3 DNA follows: TGCGCCAGCAGCCTGGGGTCTGGAAACACCATATATTTT.

This rearrangement joins TRBV28 to TRBJ2-1, with 9 bases identical to TRBD2. CDR1 is MDHEN and CDR2 is SYDVKM in the germline V gene. Trimming cost V 1 base and J 9 bases; bases outside gene matches: 13. CDR3 length: 17 residues. The CDR3: CASSLYETSGFFGEQFF. CDR3 nucleotide sequence: TGTGCCAGCAGTTTATATGAAACTAGCGGGTTTTTCGGTGAGCAGTTCTTC.

This sequence joins TRBV23-1 and TRBJ2-7; 7 bases map to TRBD1. TRBV23-1 is identified as an open reading frame with a role that is uncertain. This CDR3 has 13 amino acids. V was clipped by 8 bases and J by 4 bases; unmatched bases: 8. In DNA, the CDR3 is TGCGCCAGCTCGGGACAGCTTTTTTACGAGCAGTACTTC. Residues: CASSGQLFYEQYF.

The rearrangement links TRBV6-1 to TRBJ2-7; D unresolved. Trimming removed 2 bases from V and 7 bases from J, with 18 bases in between. CDR3 length: 15 residues. The V gene's germline CDR1 is MNHNS and CDR2 SASEGT. In nucleotides, the CDR3 is TGTGCCAGCAGTGAATTGGCAGGTGGTCTCATGGAGCAGTACTTC. As protein: CASSELAGGLMEQYF.

The rearrangement joins TRBV11-2 to TRBJ1-4; no firm D call. CDR3 size: 13 residues. Germline V gene lookup returns CDR1 SGHAT and CDR2 FQNNGV. The V end lost 3 bases, the J end lost 13 bases, and 15 bases lay between the germline ends. CDR3 amino acids: CASSLTRAVGLFF. In nucleotides, the CDR3 is TGTGCCAGCAGCTTGACACGGGCCGTTGGACTGTTTTTT.

The chain combines TRBV6-5 with TRBJ1-6; the D gene is possibly TRBD1 (5 bases). The V and J ends lost 6 bases and 5 bases respectively, with 11 bases between them. Germline assignment: CDR1 MNHEY and CDR2 SVGAGI. This CDR3 contains 14 residues. In DNA form, the CDR3 reads TGTGCCAGCAGGGGGCTGGTCGATAATTCACCCCTCCACTTT. Its translation: CASRGLVDNSPLHF.